This T cell receptor (beta chain) was profiled in a study of cytomegalovirus exposure and HLA in healthy donors. Study in general: One earlier analysis, a look at 180 million or so T cells, found 100 million to 130 million unique TCR beta sequences. Study results and limitations: When analyzed later, a missense DCLRE1C variant was found to be linked to TCR beta V- and J-gene trimming. Some V segments could not be told apart, so they were left out, TRBV6-2 and TRBV6-3 among them.

Participants comprised healthy donors of bone marrow. This CDR3 region has 15 residues. Germline loops: CDR1 MDHEN, CDR2 SYDVKM. Losses at the gene ends were 6 bases for V and 2 bases for J; bases not matched to a gene: 5. Comment on this clone: Its antigen is still unknown.

Amplification used 60 Vbeta primers and 13 Jbeta primers. TCRdb keeps only in-frame clones here, not all; method: immunoSEQ multiplex PCR. The sample carries 55,000 to 70,000 clones, about four fifths recorded once. The sequencing sample was made of PBMCs. The chain uses TRBV28 and TRBJ1-3; 9 bases line up with TRBD1. The TCR originated in a woman aged 40 to 50 in good health and CMV-seronegative. For the CDR3, the DNA is TGTGCCAGCAGAAGCGGGACAGGGCCTGGAAACACCATATATTTT. It specifies CASRSGTGPGNTIYF.